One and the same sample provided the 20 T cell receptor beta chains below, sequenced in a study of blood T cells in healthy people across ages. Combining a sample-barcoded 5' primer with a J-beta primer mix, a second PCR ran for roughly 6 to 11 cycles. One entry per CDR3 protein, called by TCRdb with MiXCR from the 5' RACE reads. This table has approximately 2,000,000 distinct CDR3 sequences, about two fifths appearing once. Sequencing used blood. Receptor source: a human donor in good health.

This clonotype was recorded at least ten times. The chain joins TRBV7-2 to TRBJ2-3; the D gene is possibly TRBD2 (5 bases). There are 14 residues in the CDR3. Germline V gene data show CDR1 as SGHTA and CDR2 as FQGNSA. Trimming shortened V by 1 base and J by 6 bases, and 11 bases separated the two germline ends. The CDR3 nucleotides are TGTGCCAGCAGCTTAGTTCTAGCCGCCGATACGCAGTATTTT. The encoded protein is CASSLVLAADTQYF.

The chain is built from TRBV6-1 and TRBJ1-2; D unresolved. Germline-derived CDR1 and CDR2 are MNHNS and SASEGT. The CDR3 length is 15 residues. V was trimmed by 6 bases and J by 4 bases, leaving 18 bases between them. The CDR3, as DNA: TGTGCCAGCAGGTCTGACAAGACGGCGTCCTATGGCTACACCTTC. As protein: CASRSDKTASYGYTF.

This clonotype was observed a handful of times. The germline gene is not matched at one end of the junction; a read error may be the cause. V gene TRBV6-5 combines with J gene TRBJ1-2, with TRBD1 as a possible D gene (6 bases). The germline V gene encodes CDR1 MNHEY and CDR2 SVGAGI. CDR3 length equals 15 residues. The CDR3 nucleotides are TGTGCTAGCAGGTCAATACAGGGCACGGTCTATGGCTACACCTTC. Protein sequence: CASRSIQGTVYGYTF.

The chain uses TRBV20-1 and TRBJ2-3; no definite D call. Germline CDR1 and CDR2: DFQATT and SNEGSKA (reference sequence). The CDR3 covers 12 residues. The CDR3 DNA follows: TGCAGGGCCCTAATCTCTGCAGATACGCAGTATTTT. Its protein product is CRALISADTQYF.

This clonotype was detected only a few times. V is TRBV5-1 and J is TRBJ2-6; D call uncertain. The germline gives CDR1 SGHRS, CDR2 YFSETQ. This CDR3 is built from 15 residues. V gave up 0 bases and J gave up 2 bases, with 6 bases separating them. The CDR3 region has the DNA TGCGCCAGCAGCTTGGGTAACCCTGGGGCCAACGTCCTGACTTTC. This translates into CASSLGNPGANVLTF. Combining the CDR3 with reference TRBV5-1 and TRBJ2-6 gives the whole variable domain KAGVTQTPRYLIKTRGQQVTLSCSPISGHRSVSWYQQTPGQGLQFLFEYFSETQRNKGNFPGRFSGRQFSNSRSEMNVSTLELGDSALYLCASSLGNPGANVLTFGAGSRLTVL.

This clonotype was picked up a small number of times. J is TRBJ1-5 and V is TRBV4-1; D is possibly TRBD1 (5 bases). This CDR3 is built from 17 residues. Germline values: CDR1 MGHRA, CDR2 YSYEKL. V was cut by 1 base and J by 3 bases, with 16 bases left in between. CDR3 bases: TGCGCCAGCAGCCAAGGGTCGGAGGGGCAGGACAATCAGCCCCAGCATTTT. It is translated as CASSQGSEGQDNQPQHF.

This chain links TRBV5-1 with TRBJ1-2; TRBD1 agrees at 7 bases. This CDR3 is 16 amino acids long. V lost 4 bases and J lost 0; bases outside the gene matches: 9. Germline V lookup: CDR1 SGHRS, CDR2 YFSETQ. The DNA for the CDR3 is TGCGCCAGCAGCCCCAACACAGGGGATGCTAACTATGGCTACACCTTC. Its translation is CASSPNTGDANYGYTF.

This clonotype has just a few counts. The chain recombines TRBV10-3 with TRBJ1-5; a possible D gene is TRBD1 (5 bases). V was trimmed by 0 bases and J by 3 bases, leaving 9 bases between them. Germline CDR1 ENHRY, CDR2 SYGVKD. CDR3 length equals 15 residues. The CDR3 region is CAISESGPTNQPQHF. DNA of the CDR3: TGTGCCATCAGTGAGTCGGGACCGACCAATCAGCCCCAGCATTTT.

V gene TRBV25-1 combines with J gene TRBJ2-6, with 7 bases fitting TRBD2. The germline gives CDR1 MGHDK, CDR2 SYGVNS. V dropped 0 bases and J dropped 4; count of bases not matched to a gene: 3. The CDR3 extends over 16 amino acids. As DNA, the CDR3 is TGTGCCAGCAGTGAATATGGGAGGGGAGGGGCCAACGTCCTGACTTTC. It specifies CASSEYGRGGANVLTF.

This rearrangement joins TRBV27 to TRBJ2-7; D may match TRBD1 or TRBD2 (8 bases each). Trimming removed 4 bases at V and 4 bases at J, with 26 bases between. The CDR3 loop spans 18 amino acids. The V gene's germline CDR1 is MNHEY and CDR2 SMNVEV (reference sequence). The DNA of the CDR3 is TGTGCCAGCAGTTCCAGCAGGGGGCGTGCTAGCGGGCATTACGAGCAGTACTTC. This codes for CASSSSRGRASGHYEQYF.

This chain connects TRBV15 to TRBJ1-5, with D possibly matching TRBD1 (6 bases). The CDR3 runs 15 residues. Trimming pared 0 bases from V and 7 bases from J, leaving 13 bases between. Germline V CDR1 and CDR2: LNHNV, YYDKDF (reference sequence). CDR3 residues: CATSRDRGYGQPQHF. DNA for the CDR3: TGTGCCACCAGCAGAGACAGGGGTTACGGCCAGCCCCAGCATTTT.

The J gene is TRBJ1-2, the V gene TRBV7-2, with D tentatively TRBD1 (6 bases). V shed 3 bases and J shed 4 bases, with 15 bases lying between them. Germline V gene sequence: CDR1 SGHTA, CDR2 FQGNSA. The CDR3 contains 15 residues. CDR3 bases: TGTGCCAGCAGCTTTGGATCCGGACAGCCCTATGGCTACACCTTC. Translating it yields CASSFGSGQPYGYTF.

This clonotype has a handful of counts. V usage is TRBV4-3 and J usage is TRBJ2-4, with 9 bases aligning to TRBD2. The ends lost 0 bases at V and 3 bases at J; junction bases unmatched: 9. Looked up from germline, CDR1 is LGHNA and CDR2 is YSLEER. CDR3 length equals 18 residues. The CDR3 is CASSQETSGGLFKNIQYF. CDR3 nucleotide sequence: TGCGCCAGCAGCCAAGAGACTAGCGGAGGCCTTTTCAAAAACATTCAGTACTTC.

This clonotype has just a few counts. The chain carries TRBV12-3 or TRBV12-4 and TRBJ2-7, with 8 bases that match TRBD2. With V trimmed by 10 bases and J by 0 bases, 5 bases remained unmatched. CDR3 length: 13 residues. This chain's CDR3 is CATRGGSSYEQYF. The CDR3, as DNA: TGTGCCACCCGGGGGGGCAGCTCCTACGAGCAGTACTTC.

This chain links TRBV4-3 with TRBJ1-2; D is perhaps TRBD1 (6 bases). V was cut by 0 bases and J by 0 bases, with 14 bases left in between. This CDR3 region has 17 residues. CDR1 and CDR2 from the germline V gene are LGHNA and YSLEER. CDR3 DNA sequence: TGCGCCAGCAGCCAAGAGGCCCGGGACACCTCTAACTATGGCTACACCTTC. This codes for CASSQEARDTSNYGYTF.

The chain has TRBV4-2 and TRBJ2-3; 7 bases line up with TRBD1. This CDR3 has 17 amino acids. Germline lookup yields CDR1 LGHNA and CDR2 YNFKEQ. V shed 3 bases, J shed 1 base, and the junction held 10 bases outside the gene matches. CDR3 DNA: TGTGCCAGCAGCCACCCAGGACAGGTTTTTGGCACAGATACGCAGTATTTT. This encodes CASSHPGQVFGTDTQYF.

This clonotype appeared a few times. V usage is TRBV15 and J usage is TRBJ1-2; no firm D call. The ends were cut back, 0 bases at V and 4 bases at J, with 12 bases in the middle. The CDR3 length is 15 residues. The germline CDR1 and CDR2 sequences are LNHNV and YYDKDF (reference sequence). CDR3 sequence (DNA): TGTGCCACCAGCAGAGATCGAGCAGGCCGCTATGGCTACACCTTC. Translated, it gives CATSRDRAGRYGYTF.

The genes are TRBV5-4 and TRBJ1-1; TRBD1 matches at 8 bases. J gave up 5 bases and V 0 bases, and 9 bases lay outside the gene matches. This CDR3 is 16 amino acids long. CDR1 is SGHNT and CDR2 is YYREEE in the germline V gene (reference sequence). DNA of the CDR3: TGTGCCAGCAGCTTGGAAGGGAGCAGGGGGCGTACTGAAGCTTTCTTT. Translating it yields CASSLEGSRGRTEAFF. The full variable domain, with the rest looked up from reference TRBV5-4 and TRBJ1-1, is ETGVTQSPTHLIKTRGQQVTLRCSSQSGHNTVSWYQQALGQGPQFIFQYYREEENGRGNFPPRFSGLQFPNYSSELNVNALELDDSALYLCASSLEGSRGRTEAFFGQGTRLTVV.

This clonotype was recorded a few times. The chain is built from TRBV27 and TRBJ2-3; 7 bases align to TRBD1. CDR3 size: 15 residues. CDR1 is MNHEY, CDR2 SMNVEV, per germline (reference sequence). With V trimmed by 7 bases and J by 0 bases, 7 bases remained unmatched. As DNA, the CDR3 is TGTGCCAGCACCTTTAGGACAGGCAGCACAGATACGCAGTATTTT. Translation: CASTFRTGSTDTQYF.

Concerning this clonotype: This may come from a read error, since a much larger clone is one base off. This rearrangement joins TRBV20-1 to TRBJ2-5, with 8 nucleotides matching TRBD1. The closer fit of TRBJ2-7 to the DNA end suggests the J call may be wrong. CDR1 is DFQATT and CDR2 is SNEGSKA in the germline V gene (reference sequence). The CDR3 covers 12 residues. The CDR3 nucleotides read TGCAGTGCTAGCGGGACAGGTTGCGAGCAGTACTTC. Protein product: CSASGTGCEQYF.